This T cell receptor (beta chain) was captured by sequencing in a study of CD8 T cells in Susac syndrome (dated by TCRdb to between 2018 and 2021). Regarding the study in general: Among the sequenced Susac syndrome patients, over five had clinically active disease and fewer than ten were in clinical remission. At blood withdrawal, Susac syndrome patients were either therapy-naive, taking corticosteroids (in some cases with IVIg as well), or taking IVIg alone. The study used repertoire sequencing to test whether antigen drove CD8+ T cell activation and differentiation in Susac syndrome. The clonality of the CD8+ T cell repertoire was compared across 12 healthy donors, some 14 Susac syndrome patients and 15 multiple sclerosis patients. The research as a whole found: Clonal expansion was observed in Susac syndrome CD8+ repertoires, with the highest expansion in CD8+ TEMRA cells and greater expansion in clinically active than in remitting patients. The study acknowledged that relatively few individuals were included in the TCR sequencing and HLA analysis. Around 15 and five Susac-specific public clones were found in the total CD8+ and CD8+ TEMRA repertoires, respectively.

RNA was extracted using the RNeasy kit, and roughly 0.5 to 1 ug of the RNA was reverse transcribed with random hexamers. The immunoSEQ multiplex PCR assay, which covers 54 Vbeta and 13 Jbeta segments, was used to amplify TCR beta CDR3 regions. PCR amplification bias was corrected by using a synthetic template baseline for primer optimization and computational correction. The paper's data handling went like this. Reads were assigned to V, D and J genes according to IMGT and analyzed in immunoSEQ Analyzer, with only productive sequences retained. Clonality was calculated as one minus the Shannon entropy normalized by log2 of the number of productive unique sequences. For each patient and control, public and private clones were evaluated among the 100 most prevalent clones. Clones were defined as Susac-specific when absent from the healthy and MS cohorts, from about 970 published viral clones and from other ImmuneACCESS disease sequences. TCRdb trimmed public reads at Q25 via fastp, called clones via MiXCR and kept in-frame beta chains. All rows with the same CDR3 protein become a single entry with the most common DNA and genes. It is TCRdb's table, rather than the study itself, that gives the V and J calls and clone size. Counted in this sample were 95,000 to 150,000 distinct CDR3 sequences; 85% to 95% of them appeared once. The ten largest clones represent about 0.28% of the sample.

Including the terminal cysteine and phenylalanine, the CDR3 comprises 15 residues. Only the CDR3 region is kept as DNA, spanning 45 bases read in frame from base 1. From a lookup of the germline V gene, CDR1 and CDR2 are SGDLS and YYNGEE. Here V drops 0 bases and J drops 3 bases, and the junction holds 3 bases not matched to any gene. Details on this clonotype: Its cognate antigen has yet to be identified. No base quality values were provided; no much bigger clone lies one nucleotide off.

High-throughput TCR beta sequencing profiled peripheral blood CD8+ and CD4+ T cells from healthy donors, Susac syndrome patients and multiple sclerosis patients. Recently defined diagnostic criteria for definite or probable disease were met by the Susac syndrome patients. Bulk CD8+ and CD4+ T cells were purified by magnetic negative isolation, while CD8+ TEMRA cells were enriched using FACS. Blood was collected in EDTA tubes and processed within 24 hours, with PBMCs isolated through density gradient centrifugation. PBMCs intended for TCR sequencing were cryopreserved in liquid nitrogen and thawed later in a water bath at 37 degrees C. Purity of sorted or isolated CD4+, CD8+ and CD8+ TEMRA cells was at least 90%.

Recombination linked TRBV9 to TRBJ2-7, with 10 bases matching TRBD2. This TCR derives from a human donor with Susac syndrome. Sequencing was done on a sample of CD8+ T cells from PBMCs. The CDR3 sequence is CASSVEGTSDYEQYF. At the DNA level, the sequence is TGTGCCAGCAGCGTAGAAGGGACTAGCGACTACGAGCAGTACTTC.